These 20 T cell receptor beta chains originate from one sample sequenced in a study of T cell responses to AZD1222 COVID-19 vaccine. The repertoire was sequenced with immunoSEQ multiplex PCR; TCRdb's copy has only in-frame clones and lacks some. The sample has around 140,000 clones; roughly 90% are singletons. The source was peripheral blood, collected 28 days after the second AZD1222 dose. Receptors originate from an adult who received the AZD1222 COVID-19 vaccine.

The chain uses TRBV6-6 and TRBJ1-3; D is unclear. This CDR3 has 14 residues. V dropped 7 bases and J dropped 0 bases, with 10 bases sitting between them. The germline V gene encodes CDR1 MNHNY and CDR2 SVGAGI (reference sequence). The DNA of the CDR3 is TGTGCCAGCACCTGGACGGGCTCTGGAAACACCATATATTTT. It is translated as CASTWTGSGNTIYF.

This clone was picked up one time. The gene calls are TRBV28 and TRBJ1-3; tentative D call: TRBD1 (6 bases). CDR1 is MDHEN and CDR2 is SYDVKM in the germline V gene. The CDR3 is 17 amino acids. Trimming took off 7 bases at V and 4 bases at J, with 23 bases between the two ends. CDR3 nucleotide sequence: TGTGCCAGCATTACTTACCAGGGGCAGGGTGAAGGAAACACCATATATTTT. Its translation is CASITYQGQGEGNTIYF.

This clone was seen a single time. The V and J genes are TRBV29-1 and TRBJ2-7, with 7 bases that match TRBD1. The V gene's germline CDR1 is SQVTM and CDR2 ANQGSEA. The CDR3 loop spans 14 amino acids. V shed 6 bases, J shed 0 bases, and the junction held 8 bases outside the gene matches. CDR3 residues: CSVRNRDSSYEQYF. The CDR3 nucleotides are TGCAGCGTGCGCAACCGGGACAGCTCCTACGAGCAGTACTTC.

V is TRBV5-1 and J is TRBJ1-3; D remains ambiguous. V dropped 1 base and J dropped 9 bases, with 8 bases sitting between them. This CDR3 is 12 amino acids long. Germline CDR1 and CDR2: SGHRS and YFSETQ. The CDR3, as DNA: TGCGCCAGCAGCTTGTCGGAAGGCACCATATATTTT. It is translated as CASSLSEGTIYF.

V gene TRBV11-3 combines with J gene TRBJ2-1; TRBD1 agrees at 10 bases. The CDR3 contains 19 residues. Germline V gene sequence: CDR1 SGHNT, CDR2 YENEEA. Trimming cost V 5 bases and J 4 bases; bases outside gene matches: 17. The CDR3 region has the DNA TGTGCCAGCAGCCATTTCGACAGGGGGCGAGGGACCAGATACAATGAGCAGTTCTTC. It codes for CASSHFDRGRGTRYNEQFF.

The V call is TRBV19, the J call TRBJ2-3; 8 positions agree with TRBD2. Looked up from germline, CDR1 is LNHDA and CDR2 is SQIVND (reference sequence). The CDR3 runs 16 residues. V was pared by 8 bases and J by 4 bases, with 14 bases of the junction left unmatched. DNA of the CDR3: TGTGCCAGTCGAAGAACCGGGACTAGTGTCGCAGATACGCAGTATTTT. Its protein is CASRRTGTSVADTQYF.

The chain uses TRBV6-4 and TRBJ1-5, with D unresolved. V was trimmed by 4 bases and J by 9 bases, leaving 13 bases between them. Germline-derived CDR1 and CDR2 are MRHNA and SNTAGT. This CDR3 spans 13 amino acids. The CDR3 loop is CASSADGLRPQHF. The CDR3 DNA sequence: TGTGCCAGCAGTGCGGACGGGCTCAGGCCCCAGCATTTT.

The CDR3 DNA reads as TGTGCCAGCAGCCGAGGACTAGCGGGAGATTTGGGAGATACGCAGTATTTT. Amino acids: CASSRGLAGDLGDTQYF. The chain recombines TRBV6-6 with TRBJ2-3; 13 bases fit TRBD2. Germline V CDR1 and CDR2: MNHNY, SVGAGI (reference sequence). The ends lost 6 bases at V and 5 bases at J; junction bases unmatched: 11. This CDR3 spans 17 amino acids.

This clone was recorded once. The chain carries TRBV27 and TRBJ2-7, with TRBD1 matching over 11 bases. The CDR3 is made up of 13 amino acids. V dropped 6 bases and J dropped 6; count of bases not matched to a gene: 4. The germline gives CDR1 MNHEY, CDR2 SMNVEV (reference sequence). DNA for the CDR3: TGTGCCAGCAGGGGACAGGGGGTCTTCGAGCAGTACTTC. Amino acid sequence: CASRGQGVFEQYF.

This chain connects TRBV5-4 to TRBJ2-4; 7 bases map to TRBD2. V was clipped by 0 bases and J by 3 bases; unmatched bases: 6. The CDR3 runs 16 residues. The germline V gene encodes CDR1 SGHNT and CDR2 YYREEE (reference sequence). The CDR3, as DNA: TGTGCCAGCAGCTTGGCGACTAGCAGAGACAAAAACATTCAGTACTTC. Its translation: CASSLATSRDKNIQYF.

V usage is TRBV4-3 and J usage is TRBJ1-5; D perhaps matches TRBD1 (5 bases). The CDR3 loop spans 15 amino acids. V was trimmed by 1 base and J by 6 bases, leaving 13 bases between them. Germline CDR1 is LGHNA and CDR2 is YSLEER. In DNA form, the CDR3 reads TGCGCCAGCAGCCAAGGCCCGGGGGGGAGTCAGCCCCAGCATTTT. Protein sequence: CASSQGPGGSQPQHF.

The chain combines TRBV7-2 with TRBJ2-5; D not resolved. Per germline, CDR1 SGHTA and CDR2 FQGNSA. The CDR3 consists of 14 residues. The V gene lost 5 bases and the J gene lost 1 base, with 11 bases spanning the gap. CDR3 DNA: TGTGCCAGCAGCCCTCTGGTGGTCCAAGAGACCCAGTACTTC. Translating gives CASSPLVVQETQYF.

CDR3 sequence (DNA): TGTGCCAGCAGTGACCTCGGGGGCTCTGGAAACACCATATATTTT. As protein: CASSDLGGSGNTIYF. The chain uses TRBV6-1 and TRBJ1-3; weak D call: TRBD1 (5 bases). Trimming removed 3 bases at V and 0 bases at J, with 9 bases between. Germline-derived CDR1 and CDR2 are MNHNS and SASEGT. The CDR3 spans 15 residues.

This chain links TRBV27 with TRBJ2-1; D not certain. Germline CDR1 is MNHEY and CDR2 is SMNVEV (reference sequence). The germline V and J ends were trimmed by 5 bases and 3 bases, with 11 bases remaining between them. The CDR3 runs to 14 residues. The CDR3 DNA reads as TGTGCCAGCAGTCCTGGGAACCTCTACAATGAGCAGTTCTTC. It specifies CASSPGNLYNEQFF.

The rearrangement uses TRBV3-1 (or the pseudogene TRBV3-2) and TRBJ2-7; D unclear. CDR1 is LGHDT and CDR2 is YNNKEL in the germline V gene (reference sequence). This CDR3 spans 12 amino acids. The V and J ends lost 3 bases and 6 bases respectively, with 9 bases between them. Here the CDR3 reads CASSQNTGEQYF. The CDR3 DNA sequence: TGTGCCAGCAGCCAGAATACGGGCGAGCAGTACTTC.

The V and J genes are TRBV27 and TRBJ2-1; D gene uncertain. Trimming left V 5 bases short and J 9 bases short, with 17 bases between. CDR3 length: 14 amino acids. Germline CDR1 is MNHEY and CDR2 is SMNVEV (reference sequence). CDR3 sequence (DNA): TGTGCCAGCAGTATAATCGGATCCTCCGGTGAGCAGTTCTTC. This encodes CASSIIGSSGEQFF.

This chain connects TRBV2 to TRBJ1-6; no definite D call. Germline loops: CDR1 SNHLY, CDR2 FYNNEI. Trimming removed 6 bases from V and 0 bases from J, with 3 bases in between. The CDR3 runs 13 residues. CDR3 in amino acids: CASRVSYNSPLHF. The CDR3 DNA is TGTGCCAGCAGGGTCTCCTATAATTCACCCCTCCACTTT.

The chain combines TRBV28 with TRBJ1-4; D unclear. CDR3 length: 14 residues. Deletions cut 2 bases from V and 8 bases from J, with 12 bases between. The germline V gene encodes CDR1 MDHEN and CDR2 SYDVKM. The CDR3 DNA reads as TGTGCCAGCAGTTTAACCGGTTCCCTGGAAAAACTGTTTTTT. The encoded protein is CASSLTGSLEKLFF.

V usage is TRBV9 and J usage is TRBJ2-2; unclear D gene. CDR1 is SGDLS and CDR2 is YYNGEE in the germline V gene. V was clipped by 4 bases and J by 8 bases, with 18 bases between them. The CDR3 totals 15 residues. CDR3 protein: CASSPLTPEWGELFF. Here the CDR3 DNA reads TGTGCCAGCAGCCCCCTCACCCCGGAGTGGGGGGAGCTGTTTTTT.

This chain connects TRBV4-3 to TRBJ2-7, with D unclear. V dropped 0 bases and J dropped 6 bases, with 15 bases sitting between them. The CDR3 runs 15 residues. The germline V gene has CDR1 LGHNA and CDR2 YSLEER. The CDR3 reads CASSQDRTVNSEQYF. DNA for the CDR3: TGCGCCAGCAGCCAAGATAGGACGGTTAACTCCGAGCAGTACTTC.